The 14 T cell receptor beta chains below were found in one sample sequenced in a study of T cell responses to AZD1222 COVID-19 vaccine. Produced via immunoSEQ multiplex PCR; TCRdb's table is partial and in-frame only. This table has 85,000 to 100,000 clones, 70% to 90% appearing once. Sample: peripheral blood, taken on day 0 of AZD1222 vaccination. These receptors were collected from an adult in good health.

The rearrangement links TRBV7-6 to TRBJ2-1; TRBD2 is a possible D gene (6 bases). CDR3 length: 17 amino acids. The V gene's germline CDR1 is SGHVS and CDR2 FNYEAQ. Trimming cost V 2 bases and J 0 bases, with 14 bases left between them. The CDR3 coding sequence is TGTGCCAGCAGCTTAAGTATTGGGGGGAGCTCCTACAATGAGCAGTTCTTC. Its protein is CASSLSIGGSSYNEQFF.

This rearrangement joins TRBV9 to TRBJ2-7; 12 bases map to TRBD2. V lost 3 bases and J lost 0; bases outside the gene matches: 1. In germline, CDR1 is SGDLS, CDR2 YYNGEE. The CDR3 has 15 amino acids. The CDR3 nucleotides read TGTGCCAGCAGCGCGACTAGCGGGAGCTCCTACGAGCAGTACTTC. Its translation: CASSATSGSSYEQYF.

The chain combines TRBV6-5 with TRBJ1-5; 11 nucleotides match TRBD1. J was trimmed by 5 bases and V by 5 bases; bases with no gene match: 5. The CDR3 contains 15 residues. Germline CDR1 and CDR2: MNHEY and SVGAGI. CDR3 nucleotides: TGTGCCAGCAGTCCCGGACAGGGGGCCTATCAGCCCCAGCATTTT. Translation gives CASSPGQGAYQPQHF.

The chain joins TRBV6-5 to TRBJ2-4; 8 positions match TRBD1. CDR1 is MNHEY, CDR2 SVGAGI, per germline. V lost 6 bases to trimming and J lost 5 bases; unmatched junction nucleotides: 3. CDR3 length: 13 amino acids. CDR3 sequence (DNA): TGTGCCAGCAGGAGGGGACAGGAAAACATTCAGTACTTC. Translation gives CASRRGQENIQYF.

The chain is built from TRBV27 and TRBJ2-3; 12 positions match TRBD2. The CDR3 extends over 14 amino acids. The V and J ends lost 6 bases and 4 bases, in that order; junction bases with no gene match: 2. Germline lookup yields CDR1 MNHEY and CDR2 SMNVEV (reference sequence). CDR3 in amino acids: CASRTSGRSDTQYF. The CDR3 nucleotides read TGTGCCAGCAGGACTAGCGGGAGATCAGATACGCAGTATTTT.

The chain combines TRBV18 with TRBJ1-2; D might be TRBD1 (6 bases). Germline lookup yields CDR1 KGHSH and CDR2 LQKENI. This CDR3 is built from 14 residues. The V gene lost 6 bases and the J gene lost 0 bases, with 11 bases spanning the gap. The CDR3 nucleotides read TGTGCCAGCTCCGACGGACAGTCTAACTATGGCTACACCTTC. It specifies CASSDGQSNYGYTF.

The rearrangement links TRBV7-2 to TRBJ2-5, with TRBD2 matching 7 bases. Germline CDR1 SGHTA, CDR2 FQGNSA. The CDR3 spans 14 residues. V lost 3 bases to trimming and J lost 4 bases; unmatched junction nucleotides: 5. CDR3: CASSFSWGGETQYF. The CDR3 DNA reads as TGTGCCAGCAGCTTTAGTTGGGGGGGAGAGACCCAGTACTTC.

CDR3 sequence (DNA): TGTGCCAGCAGCCCCAGGGCAGCTACCTATGAGCAGTTCTTC. Residues: CASSPRAATYEQFF. This rearrangement joins TRBV5-4 to TRBJ2-1; a weak D match, TRBD1 (5 bases). This CDR3 comprises 14 residues. V was trimmed by 4 bases and J by 8 bases, leaving 16 bases between them. CDR1 is SGHNT, CDR2 YYREEE, per germline (reference sequence).

This chain joins TRBV11-1 and TRBJ1-1; D remains unclear. CDR1 and CDR2 from the germline V gene are SGHAT and FQDESV (reference sequence). Between the trimmed V and J ends, which lost 1 base and 0 bases, there was a span of 9 bases. This CDR3 contains 15 residues. CDR3 DNA sequence: TGTGCCAGCAGCTTAGGGTCGGTCATGAACACTGAAGCTTTCTTT. Encoded protein: CASSLGSVMNTEAFF. The full variable domain, its missing parts supplied by reference TRBV11-1 and TRBJ1-1, is EAEVAQSPRYKITEKSQAVAFWCDPISGHATLYWYRQILGQGPELLVQFQDESVVDDSQLPKDRFSAERLKGVDSTLKIQPAELGDSAMYLCASSLGSVMNTEAFFGQGTRLTVV.

The chain carries TRBV5-4 and TRBJ1-2; the D gene is possibly TRBD1 (6 bases). V lost 3 bases and J lost 0, with 15 bases in between. CDR3 size: 16 residues. The germline gives CDR1 SGHNT, CDR2 YYREEE (reference sequence). In DNA, the CDR3 is TGTGCCAGCAGCTCGGGTTGGACAGATCCTAACTATGGCTACACCTTC. As protein: CASSSGWTDPNYGYTF.

CDR3 protein: CASSPGDRVSQPQHF. The CDR3, as DNA: TGTGCCAGCAGTCCCGGGGACAGGGTAAGCCAGCCCCAGCATTTT. The V call is TRBV6-2 or TRBV6-3, the J call TRBJ1-5; 9 bases align to TRBD1. J gave up 7 bases and V 5 bases, and 9 bases lay outside the gene matches. This CDR3 is 15 amino acids long. Germline V gives CDR1 MNHEY, CDR2 SVGEGT.

There are a few counts of this clone. V gene TRBV18 combines with J gene TRBJ2-7, with D possibly matching TRBD2 (6 bases). V lost 2 bases to trimming and J lost 2 bases, with 10 bases between them. This CDR3 spans 14 amino acids. In germline, CDR1 is KGHSH, CDR2 LQKENI. CDR3 sequence reads: CASSPGGFAYEQYF. The CDR3 nucleotides read TGTGCCAGCTCACCAGGAGGGTTCGCCTACGAGCAGTACTTC.

This chain's CDR3 is CAWNPYRGGDSPLHF. Written as DNA, the CDR3 is TGTGCCTGGAATCCTTACAGGGGAGGTGATTCACCCCTCCACTTT. The chain carries TRBV30 and TRBJ1-6, with 7 bases matching TRBD1. Germline CDR1 is GTSNPN and CDR2 is SVGIG (reference sequence). The CDR3 has 15 residues. After removal of 4 bases from V and 8 bases from J, the junction contained 11 bases not matched to a gene.

This clone showed up just a few times. The chain is built from TRBV2 and TRBJ2-5; D is undetermined. In germline, CDR1 is SNHLY, CDR2 FYNNEI. Trimming removed 3 bases at V and 3 bases at J, with 8 bases between. The CDR3 totals 13 residues. CDR3 loop: CASSDGSKETQYF. DNA of the CDR3: TGTGCCAGCAGTGACGGGTCGAAAGAGACCCAGTACTTC.